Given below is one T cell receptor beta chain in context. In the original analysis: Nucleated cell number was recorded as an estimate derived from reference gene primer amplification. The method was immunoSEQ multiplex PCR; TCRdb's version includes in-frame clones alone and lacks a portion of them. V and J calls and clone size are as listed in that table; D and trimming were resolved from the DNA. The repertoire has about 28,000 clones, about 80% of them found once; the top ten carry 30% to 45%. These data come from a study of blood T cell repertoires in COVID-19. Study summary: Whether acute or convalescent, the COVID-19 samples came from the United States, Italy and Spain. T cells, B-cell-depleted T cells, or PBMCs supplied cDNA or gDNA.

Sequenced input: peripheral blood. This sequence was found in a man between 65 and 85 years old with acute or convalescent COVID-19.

DNA of the CDR3: TGCGCCAGCAGCTTGGTGGGGACAGGGGGCGCCTGGGATACGCAGTATTTT. Its translation is CASSLVGTGGAWDTQYF. J is TRBJ2-3 and V is TRBV5-1, with TRBD1 matching over 12 bases. The germline CDR1 and CDR2 sequences are SGHRS and YFSETQ. The CDR3 covers 17 residues. V dropped 0 bases and J dropped 6; count of bases not matched to a gene: 8.